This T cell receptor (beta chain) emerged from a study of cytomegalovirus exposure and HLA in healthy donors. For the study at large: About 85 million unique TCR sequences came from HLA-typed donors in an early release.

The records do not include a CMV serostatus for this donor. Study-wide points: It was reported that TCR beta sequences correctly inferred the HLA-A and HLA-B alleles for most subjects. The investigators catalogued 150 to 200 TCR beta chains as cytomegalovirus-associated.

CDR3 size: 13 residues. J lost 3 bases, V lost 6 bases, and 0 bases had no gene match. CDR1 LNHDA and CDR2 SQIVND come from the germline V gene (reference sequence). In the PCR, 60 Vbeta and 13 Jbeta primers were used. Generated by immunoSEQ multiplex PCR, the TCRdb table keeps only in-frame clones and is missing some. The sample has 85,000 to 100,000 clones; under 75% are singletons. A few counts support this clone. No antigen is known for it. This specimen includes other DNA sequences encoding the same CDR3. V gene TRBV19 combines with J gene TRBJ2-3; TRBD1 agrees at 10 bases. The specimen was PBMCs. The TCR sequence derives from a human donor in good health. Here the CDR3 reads CASRDRGTDTQYF. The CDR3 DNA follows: TGTGCCAGTAGGGACAGGGGGACAGATACGCAGTATTTT. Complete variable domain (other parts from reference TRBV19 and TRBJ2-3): DGGITQSPKYLFRKEGQNVTLSCEQNLNHDAMYWYRQDPGQGLRLIYYSQIVNDFQKGDIAEGYSVSREKKESFPLTVTSAQKNPTAFYLCASRDRGTDTQYFGPGTRLTVL.